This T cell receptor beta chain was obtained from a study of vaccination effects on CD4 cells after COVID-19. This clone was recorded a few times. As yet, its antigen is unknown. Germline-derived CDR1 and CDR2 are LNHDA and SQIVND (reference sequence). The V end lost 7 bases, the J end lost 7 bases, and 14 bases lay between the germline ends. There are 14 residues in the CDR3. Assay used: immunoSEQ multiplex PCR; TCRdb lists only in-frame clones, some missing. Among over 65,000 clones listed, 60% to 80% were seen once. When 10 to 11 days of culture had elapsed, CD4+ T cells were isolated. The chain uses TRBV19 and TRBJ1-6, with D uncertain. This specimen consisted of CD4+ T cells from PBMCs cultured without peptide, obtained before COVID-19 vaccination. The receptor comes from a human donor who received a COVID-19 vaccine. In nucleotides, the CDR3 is TGTGCCAGTAACGACTTCTCGCGCAATTCACCCCTCCACTTT. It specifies CASNDFSRNSPLHF.